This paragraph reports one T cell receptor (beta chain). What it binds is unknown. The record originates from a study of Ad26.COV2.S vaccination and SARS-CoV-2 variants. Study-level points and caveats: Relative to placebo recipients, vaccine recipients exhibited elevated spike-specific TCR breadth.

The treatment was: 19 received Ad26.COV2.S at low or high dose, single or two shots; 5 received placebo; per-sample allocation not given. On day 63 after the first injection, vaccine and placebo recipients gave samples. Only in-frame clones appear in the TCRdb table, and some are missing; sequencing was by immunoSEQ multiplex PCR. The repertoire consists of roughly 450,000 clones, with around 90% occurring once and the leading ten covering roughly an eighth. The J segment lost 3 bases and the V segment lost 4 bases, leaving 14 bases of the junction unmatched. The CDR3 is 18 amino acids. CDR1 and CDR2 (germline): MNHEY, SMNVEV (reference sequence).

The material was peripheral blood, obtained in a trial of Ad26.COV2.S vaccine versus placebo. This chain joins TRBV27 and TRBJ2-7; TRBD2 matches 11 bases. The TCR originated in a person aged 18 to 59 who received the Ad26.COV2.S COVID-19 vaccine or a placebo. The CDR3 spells CASSSRDAQLAGVYEQYF. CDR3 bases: TGTGCCAGCAGTTCCCGGGACGCGCAACTAGCGGGAGTCTACGAGCAGTACTTC.